These T cell receptor beta chains were read from a single sample in a study of CXCR3-negative and CXCR3-positive naive CD8 T cells. Each CDR3 protein gets one entry in TCRdb, which reprocessed the 5' RACE reads and gives no DNA. Recorded here are around 90,000 distinct CDR3 sequences; the top ten clones represent approximately 0.99%. Sequenced input: naive CXCR3- CD8+ T cells from blood. The receptor set was obtained from a human donor in good health. Some clones in this sample may be carry-over from other donors' samples. CDR3s include the opening cysteine and the closing phenylalanine or tryptophan. Each record gives: J gene, V gene, CDR3 length, CDR3 protein.

TRBJ1-5 | TRBV7-8 | 16 | CASSLASRPTNQPQHF
TRBJ2-1 | TRBV7-9 | 13 | CASSPPAGGEQFF
TRBJ1-2 | TRBV4-3 | 15 | CASSQDIGGVGGYTF
TRBJ2-7 | TRBV6-2/TRBV6-3 | 16 | CASSGGGGGVSYEQYF
TRBJ2-7 | TRBV29-1 | 14 | CSVHGVGAPYEQYF
TRBJ2-1 | TRBV29-1 | 14 | CSVESPDSYNEQFF
TRBJ1-1 | TRBV29-1 | 12 | CSVEYYNTEAFF
TRBJ1-5 | TRBV6-1 | 13 | CASSAGGDQPQHF
TRBJ2-1 | TRBV29-1 | 15 | CSVERDYSSYNEQFF
TRBJ2-1 | TRBV20-1 | 15 | CSARDRGGASNEQFF
TRBJ2-2 | TRBV7-6 | 16 | CASSLETGGGTGELFF
TRBJ2-6 | TRBV11-3 | 15 | CASTPRSSGANVLTF
TRBJ2-3 | TRBV29-1 | 13 | CSAETSHTDTQYF
TRBJ2-1 | TRBV7-9 | 15 | CASSLVLAGDNEQFF
TRBJ2-7 | TRBV14 | 14 | CASSHLSIAYEQYF
TRBJ2-1 | TRBV3-1 | 16 | CASSHSSGGFDNEQFF
TRBJ2-3 | TRBV25-1 | 13 | CASSVGAGDTQYF
TRBJ2-1 | TRBV11-3 | 17 | CASSPRLAGGETNEQFF
TRBJ2-1 | TRBV25-1 | 16 | CASSEWGGGASNEQFF
TRBJ2-7 | TRBV4-3 | 15 | CASSQLSGGHYEQYF
TRBJ2-1 | TRBV15 | 18 | CATSGPGLAEPFYNEQFF
TRBJ1-2 | TRBV7-6 | 13 | CASSFGTGNGYTF
TRBJ2-3 | TRBV4-3 | 13 | CASSQGPGDTQYF
TRBJ2-1 | TRBV4-1 | 15 | CASSQEARSSAEQFF
TRBJ2-7 | TRBV7-2 | 13 | CASSPARLLEQYF
TRBJ2-5 | TRBV29-1 | 15 | CSVDAQQGPPETQYF
TRBJ1-3 | TRBV29-1 | 15 | CSAVRWDFAGNTIYF
TRBJ2-5 | TRBV20-1 | 20 | CSARARGGAWDSHIQETQYF
TRBJ1-1 | TRBV7-9 | 13 | CASSLVGASEAFF
TRBJ2-1 | TRBV12-3/TRBV12-4 | 12 | CASSLLGNEQFF
TRBJ2-7 | TRBV6-1 | 13 | CASSSSFPYEQYF
TRBJ2-1 | TRBV19 | 15 | CASSSVGGEYNEQFF
TRBJ2-7 | TRBV29-1 | 18 | CSVEVGHEYRGIGDEQYF
TRBJ2-2 | TRBV20-1 | 17 | CSARVVAKGPNTGELFF
TRBJ2-7 | TRBV6-2/TRBV6-3 | 18 | CASSYSVLAGEPAYEQYF
TRBJ2-7 | TRBV6-6 | 16 | CASSPAGGQLTYEQYF
TRBJ2-7 | TRBV4-2 | 13 | CASSSTDSYEQYF